Following are 15 T cell receptor beta chains from one sample sequenced in a study of shared clonotypes between healthy human individuals. CD45RO-negative CD8 cells positively selected for CCR7 made up the naive population, which excluded terminally differentiated effector memory CD45RA+ cells. Profiled with immunoSEQ multiplex PCR; TCRdb holds only in-frame clones, not every one. The table shows about 2.1 million clones, with about 92% occurring only once. Sequences were obtained from naive CD8+ T cells from PBMCs. These TCRs come from a man between 18 and 29 years old in good health. Some clones in this sample may be carry-over from other donors' samples.

In its sample, this clone was seen once. CDR3 nucleotide sequence: TGTGCCAGCAGCCCCTACGCCCAGCGGGAGGGGAGCTCCTACAATGAGCAGTTCTTC. Residues: CASSPYAQREGSSYNEQFF. V usage is TRBV9 and J usage is TRBJ2-1, with 10 positions matching TRBD2. Looked up from germline, CDR1 is SGDLS and CDR2 is YYNGEE. There are 19 residues in the CDR3. Losses at the gene ends were 4 bases for V and 0 bases for J; bases not matched to a gene: 13.

The V and J genes are TRBV28 and TRBJ1-3; D remains unclear. The CDR3 has 14 residues. V was trimmed by 3 bases and J by 0 bases, leaving 6 bases between them. Germline V gives CDR1 MDHEN, CDR2 SYDVKM. In DNA form, the CDR3 reads TGTGCCAGCAGTTTCACCCTCTCTGGAAACACCATATATTTT. It codes for CASSFTLSGNTIYF.

Points on this clone: Other DNA variants within this sample encode the same CDR3. The gene calls are TRBV5-1 and TRBJ2-7; 11 bases agree with TRBD1. The CDR3 is 15 amino acids. Germline CDR1 is SGHRS and CDR2 is YFSETQ. Trimming removed 3 bases from V and 3 bases from J; junction bases left unmatched: 5. The DNA for the CDR3 is TGCGCCAGCAGCTCGGACAGGGGGCGGAGCTACGAGCAGTACTTC. Translated: CASSSDRGRSYEQYF.

This clone was found a few times. V is TRBV13 and J is TRBJ1-4; the D is unclear. The CDR3 runs to 13 residues. Germline V gene sequence: CDR1 PRHDT, CDR2 FYEKMQ (reference sequence). The V end lost 4 bases, the J end lost 4 bases, and 7 bases lay between the germline ends. CDR3 loop: CASSSGINEKLFF. For the CDR3, the DNA is TGTGCCAGCAGCTCGGGGATTAATGAAAAACTGTTTTTT.

The chain has TRBV19 and TRBJ1-2; 8 nucleotides line up with TRBD1. Germline V lookup: CDR1 LNHDA, CDR2 SQIVND (reference sequence). The CDR3 contains 13 residues. Trimming removed 4 bases from V and 7 bases from J; junction bases left unmatched: 5. The CDR3 sequence: CASSNRDRFGYTF. In nucleotides, the CDR3 is TGTGCCAGTAGTAACCGGGACAGGTTTGGCTACACCTTC.

The V and J genes are TRBV19 and TRBJ2-4; D might be TRBD1 (5 bases). The V gene lost 6 bases and the J gene lost 5 bases, with 20 bases spanning the gap. In germline, CDR1 is LNHDA, CDR2 SQIVND (reference sequence). The CDR3 spans 16 residues. CDR3: CASRPHLTVTENIQYF. The CDR3 DNA reads TGTGCCAGTAGACCCCATTTGACAGTCACCGAAAACATTCAGTACTTC. The full variable domain, in which reference TRBV19 and TRBJ2-4 provide the parts outside the CDR3, is DGGITQSPKYLFRKEGQNVTLSCEQNLNHDAMYWYRQDPGQGLRLIYYSQIVNDFQKGDIAEGYSVSREKKESFPLTVTSAQKNPTAFYLCASRPHLTVTENIQYFGAGTRLSVL.

V usage is TRBV13 and J usage is TRBJ2-5, with 11 bases identical to TRBD2. Trimming took 4 bases from V and 3 from J; bases not matched to a gene: 4. In germline, CDR1 is PRHDT, CDR2 FYEKMQ (reference sequence). The length of the CDR3 is 15 residues. Written as DNA, the CDR3 is TGTGCCAGCAGCTCCCTAGCGGGAGGCGAAGAGACCCAGTACTTC. It encodes CASSSLAGGEETQYF.

V is TRBV6-1 and J is TRBJ2-3; D is unresolved. Per germline, CDR1 MNHNS and CDR2 SASEGT. V was trimmed by 8 bases and J by 0 bases, leaving 12 bases between them. The CDR3 covers 14 residues. The CDR3 coding sequence is TGTGCCAGCTACCACTCGCGTAGCACAGATACGCAGTATTTT. As protein: CASYHSRSTDTQYF.

The rearrangement joins TRBV27 to TRBJ2-5; TRBD2 aligns across 7 bases. CDR3 length: 18 residues. CDR1 is MNHEY, CDR2 SMNVEV, per germline (reference sequence). V trimming: 5 bases; J trimming: 5 bases; junction bases outside the gene matches: 20. The CDR3 loop is CASSPTGGYPLERETQYF. The DNA of the CDR3 is TGTGCCAGCAGTCCGACGGGGGGTTACCCCCTCGAGAGGGAGACCCAGTACTTC.

V and J are TRBV6-1 and TRBJ2-7, with D possibly called TRBD1 or TRBD2 (7 bases each). Looked up from germline, CDR1 is MNHNS and CDR2 is SASEGT. The CDR3 consists of 15 residues. V lost 6 bases to trimming and J lost 0 bases, with 15 bases between them. In nucleotides, the CDR3 is TGTGCCAGCAGGAGCCAGGGGGGGAGCTCCTACGAGCAGTACTTC. Its protein is CASRSQGGSSYEQYF.

The J gene is TRBJ2-3, the V gene TRBV27, with 11 bases that match TRBD2. The trim removed 4 bases at V and 4 bases at J, leaving 10 bases unmatched. CDR1 is MNHEY, CDR2 SMNVEV, per germline (reference sequence). CDR3 length equals 17 residues. Written as DNA, the CDR3 is TGTGCCAGCAGTTCAAGGACTAGCGGGCATGCCCCAGATACGCAGTATTTT. This encodes CASSSRTSGHAPDTQYF.

The rearrangement links TRBV7-2 to TRBJ2-3; D may be TRBD2 (6 bases). Germline values: CDR1 SGHTA, CDR2 FQGNSA. This CDR3 contains 19 residues. Between the trimmed V and J ends, which lost 3 bases and 0 bases, there was a span of 22 bases. This CDR3 is CASSFRGGAGKTSTDTQYF. As DNA, the CDR3 is TGTGCCAGCAGCTTTAGGGGCGGGGCCGGGAAAACTAGCACAGATACGCAGTATTTT.

V gene TRBV6-1 combines with J gene TRBJ1-1, with D perhaps matching TRBD1 (5 bases). The V and J ends lost 2 bases and 3 bases respectively, with 19 bases between them. Germline CDR1 and CDR2: MNHNS and SASEGT. This CDR3 spans 17 amino acids. CDR3 protein: CASSENIWGEGYTEAFF. The CDR3 DNA sequence: TGTGCCAGCAGTGAAAACATTTGGGGGGAGGGATACACTGAAGCTTTCTTT.

V and J are TRBV28 and TRBJ1-1; the D gene is possibly TRBD1 (5 bases). The CDR3 has 12 amino acids. Germline-derived CDR1 and CDR2 are MDHEN and SYDVKM. V lost 6 bases, J lost 2 bases, and 7 bases lay in between. CDR3 in amino acids: CASRGPNTEAFF. The DNA for the CDR3 is TGTGCCAGCAGGGGGCCAAACACTGAAGCTTTCTTT.

The chain combines TRBV27 with TRBJ2-7, with D hard to call. V lost 2 bases to trimming and J lost 3 bases, with 14 bases between them. The CDR3 covers 15 residues. Germline V gene lookup returns CDR1 MNHEY and CDR2 SMNVEV (reference sequence). The CDR3 DNA reads TGTGCCAGCAGTTTAAAGGGCAGTGTGAGCTACGAGCAGTACTTC. Residues: CASSLKGSVSYEQYF.